The rows below give T cell receptor beta chains drawn from one sample of a study of T cell repertoires in cytomegalovirus infection. Antigen specificity for these receptors is unknown. Each CDR3 protein is one row after TCRdb ran MiXCR on the reads. The repertoire holds approximately 770,000 distinct CDR3 sequences, with around 29% as singletons. Sequenced here: cultured CD8+ T cells from PBMCs, sampled from culture after CMV antigen stimulation. The receptors shown here come from a human donor in good health (CMV status not recorded). Some clones in this sample may be carry-over from other donors' samples. CDR3s include the opening cysteine and the closing phenylalanine or tryptophan. Each record gives: D gene, clone size, V gene, J gene, CDR3 protein, CDR3 DNA. A D gene is named only where the DNA matches it firmly. Expanded clones are given a class, and other clones once, few, many or no size at all.

>.|few|TRBV24-1|TRBJ2-2
CATSDSKSSTGELFF
TGTGCCACCAGTGATTCCAAGTCGAGCACCGGGGAGCTGTTTTTT
>TRBD1|.|TRBV6-6|TRBJ1-2
CASSYSMVRGEQGYTF
TGTGCCAGCAGTTACTCGATGGTCAGGGGGGAACAAGGCTACACCTTC
>TRBD1|many|TRBV6-2/TRBV6-3|TRBJ2-1
CASTSGTGGYNEQFF
TGTGCCAGCACTAGCGGGACAGGGGGCTACAATGAGCAGTTCTTC
>TRBD1|.|TRBV10-3|TRBJ2-5
CAISDSGGETQYF
TGTGCCATCAGTGATTCAGGGGGAGAGACCCAGTACTTC
>TRBD2|many|TRBV7-8|TRBJ2-1
CASSLRSGGYLVLYNEQFF
TGTGCCAGCAGCTTACGTAGCGGGGGTTACCTCGTCCTGTACAATGAGCAGTTCTTC
>.|.|TRBV7-9|TRBJ1-4
CASSGPVGGFNEKLFF
TGTGCCAGCAGCGGACCCGTGGGGGGATTTAATGAAAAACTGTTTTTT
>.|.|TRBV27|TRBJ2-2
CASSMGTNTGELFF
TGTGCCAGCAGTATGGGTACTAACACCGGGGAGCTGTTTTTT
>.|few|TRBV7-9|TRBJ2-5
CASSSQRVETQYF
TGTGCCAGCAGCTCCCAGCGGGTCGAGACCCAGTACTTC
>.|few|TRBV6-1|TRBJ2-7
CASSEPRHPLESYEQYF
TGTGCCAGCAGTGAGCCTAGACACCCCCTCGAGTCCTACGAGCAGTACTTC
>.|few|TRBV12-3/TRBV12-4|TRBJ2-7
CASSVGGFAYEQYF
TGTGCCAGCAGCGTAGGGGGATTTGCCTACGAGCAGTACTTC
>.|.|TRBV20-1|TRBJ1-1
CSARGLSGEAFF
TGCAGTGCTAGGGGATTAAGCGGGGAAGCTTTCTTT
>TRBD2|.|TRBV4-3|TRBJ2-1
CASSQVSGADNEQFF
TGCGCCAGCAGCCAAGTAAGCGGGGCGGACAATGAGCAGTTCTTC
>.|once|TRBV4-1|TRBJ1-1
CASSQDGGQAEAFF
TGCGCCAGCAGCCAAGATGGGGGGCAGGCTGAAGCTTTCTTT
>TRBD1|few|TRBV25-1|TRBJ1-2
CASSTRDRDHYGYTF
TGTGCCAGCAGTACTCGGGACAGGGATCACTATGGCTACACCTTC
>.|.|TRBV15|TRBJ2-1
CATSRDAAKVHNEQFF
TGTGCCACCAGCAGAGATGCTGCAAAGGTCCACAATGAGCAGTTCTTC
>.|.|TRBV27|TRBJ1-1
CASSLRRPNTEAFF
TGTGCCAGCAGTTTAAGGCGGCCGAACACTGAAGCTTTCTTT
>.|few|TRBV7-8|TRBJ1-5
CASSAKWGQPQHF
TGTGCCAGCAGCGCAAAGTGGGGGCAGCCCCAGCATTTT
>.|.|TRBV29-1|TRBJ2-1
CSVALSAPSDDEQFF
TGCAGCGTCGCGCTATCAGCTCCTAGTGATGATGAGCAGTTCTTC
>TRBD1|few|TRBV19|TRBJ1-2
CASSPRDRPNYGYTF
TGTGCCAGTAGTCCGCGGGACAGACCGAACTATGGCTACACCTTC
>.|.|TRBV28|TRBJ1-1
CASRGRRIEAFF
TGTGCCAGCAGGGGACGGCGAATTGAAGCTTTCTTT
>.|many|TRBV12-3/TRBV12-4|TRBJ1-2
CASSHQWEDSYGYTF
TGTGCCAGCAGCCACCAATGGGAGGACTCCTATGGCTACACCTTC
>.|.|TRBV7-9|TRBJ2-4
CASSSGTKNIQYF
TGTGCCAGCAGTTCCGGGACAAAAAACATTCAGTACTTC
>.|.|TRBV7-2|TRBJ1-2
CASSSHQGRFPNYGYTF
TGTGCCAGCAGCTCCCATCAGGGGCGCTTTCCTAACTATGGCTACACCTTC
>.|few|TRBV11-1|TRBJ1-1
CASSLTAIMNTEAFF
TGTGCCAGCAGCTTGACAGCGATCATGAACACTGAAGCTTTCTTT
>.|many|TRBV12-3/TRBV12-4|TRBJ2-6
CASSSSLIEGPARSGANVLTF
TGTGCCAGCAGTTCAAGTTTGATTGAGGGACCAGCCCGCTCTGGGGCCAACGTCCTGACTTTC
>TRBD1|.|TRBV5-1|TRBJ2-1
CASSAGTGGGNEQFF
TGCGCCAGCAGCGCGGGGACAGGGGGTGGGAATGAGCAGTTCTTC
>TRBD2|.|TRBV5-1|TRBJ2-2
CASSGSSGGPDTGELFF
TGCGCCAGCAGTGGGTCTAGCGGGGGGCCCGACACCGGGGAGCTGTTTTTT
>TRBD2|.|TRBV6-5|TRBJ2-3
CASSNTPGLAGGPSTDTQYF
TGTGCCAGCAGTAACACACCGGGACTAGCGGGGGGCCCCAGCACAGATACGCAGTATTTT
>.|few|TRBV7-8|TRBJ1-2
CASSLGTSSNYGYTF
TGTGCCAGCAGCTTAGGGACATCGTCTAACTATGGCTACACCTTC
>.|few|TRBV10-3|TRBJ2-1
CAISDQPAYNEQFF
TGTGCCATCTCCGATCAGCCTGCCTACAATGAGCAGTTCTTC
>.|.|TRBV7-9|TRBJ1-1
CASSPGEGQVAEAFF
TGTGCCAGCAGCCCTGGAGAGGGGCAAGTGGCTGAAGCTTTCTTT
>.|.|TRBV12-3/TRBV12-4|TRBJ1-5
CASGHNQPQHF
TGTGCCAGCGGCCATAATCAGCCCCAGCATTTT
>.|few|TRBV27|TRBJ2-6
CASSLSPSGANVLTF
TGTGCCAGCAGTTTATCTCCATCTGGGGCCAACGTCCTGACTTTC
>.|.|TRBV6-6|TRBJ1-5
CATVGGGQPQHF
TGTGCCACCGTGGGGGGTGGACAGCCCCAGCATTTT
>TRBD1|once|TRBV9|TRBJ2-7
CASTPGQYIHEQYF
TGTGCCAGCACCCCGGGACAGTACATCCACGAGCAGTACTTC
>.|.|TRBV7-2|TRBJ2-7
CVSSPNSYEQYF
TGTGTCAGCAGCCCCAATTCCTACGAGCAGTACTTC
>.|few|TRBV19|TRBJ2-7
CASSIGRSRDEQYF
TGTGCCAGTAGTATCGGGCGGAGCCGAGACGAGCAGTACTTC
>.|few|TRBV5-4|TRBJ2-5
CASSLVWTEIETQYF
TGTGCCAGCAGCTTGGTCTGGACAGAGATAGAGACCCAGTACTTC
>.|many|TRBV7-2|TRBJ1-1
CASRFAARGTEAFF
TGTGCCAGCAGGTTTGCAGCCAGGGGCACTGAAGCTTTCTTT
>.|once|TRBV5-6|TRBJ1-2
CASSPRRGRDYGYTF
TGTGCCAGCAGCCCCAGAAGGGGCCGGGACTATGGCTACACCTTC
>.|.|TRBV4-1|TRBJ1-1
CASSQEGGETEAFF
TGCGCCAGCAGCCAAGAGGGTGGGGAAACTGAAGCTTTCTTT
>.|.|TRBV19|TRBJ2-7
CASSIKGNPYEQYF
TGTGCCAGTAGTATAAAGGGGAACCCCTACGAGCAGTACTTC
>.|few|TRBV5-4|TRBJ1-1
CASSLWAGSEAFF
TGTGCCAGCAGCTTGTGGGCTGGCAGTGAAGCTTTCTTT
>.|.|TRBV29-1|TRBJ2-6
CSVEEGNGANVLTF
TGCAGCGTTGAAGAGGGGAATGGGGCCAACGTCCTGACTTTC
>.|.|TRBV7-8|TRBJ2-3
CASSWTGLFRTDTQYF
TGTGCCAGCAGTTGGACGGGGCTTTTTCGCACAGATACGCAGTATTTT
>.|.|TRBV4-3|TRBJ2-3
CASSQGGFSTDTQYF
TGCGCCAGCAGCCAAGGGGGCTTCAGCACAGATACGCAGTATTTT
>.|.|TRBV19|TRBJ2-1
CASSIQSPSEQFF
TGTGCCAGTAGTATCCAGAGTCCCAGTGAGCAGTTCTTC
>TRBD1|many|TRBV12-3/TRBV12-4|TRBJ1-6
CASSTDGTGGTSPLHF
TGTGCCAGCAGCACCGACGGGACAGGGGGTACTTCACCCCTCCACTTT
>.|.|TRBV7-9|TRBJ2-2
CASSPNAITGELFF
TGTGCCAGCAGCCCGAACGCTATCACCGGGGAGCTGTTTTTT
>.|.|TRBV7-9|TRBJ1-6
CASTSPDRLLEYNSPLHF
TGTGCCAGCACCTCACCCGACAGACTCCTAGAGTATAATTCACCCCTCCACTTT
>.|many|TRBV19|TRBJ2-7
CASSIVAQLRKQYF
TGTGCCAGTAGTATAGTCGCACAGCTACGGAAGCAGTACTTC
>.|few|TRBV19|TRBJ2-2
CASSIQESRYTGELFF
TGTGCCAGTAGTATTCAGGAGTCCAGATACACCGGGGAGCTGTTTTTT
>.|few|TRBV27|TRBJ1-5
CASSLFTGSNQPQHF
TGTGCCAGCAGCTTATTTACTGGGAGCAATCAGCCCCAGCATTTT
>TRBD2|few|TRBV20-1|TRBJ2-1
CSARDERDSYNEQFF
TGCAGTGCTAGAGACGAGCGGGACTCCTACAATGAGCAGTTCTTC
>TRBD2|many|TRBV7-6|TRBJ2-3
CASSLELAGGRDTQYF
TGTGCCAGCAGCTTAGAACTAGCGGGGGGCCGAGATACGCAGTATTTT